Following are 25 T cell receptor beta chains from one sample sequenced in a study of T cells after yellow fever vaccination. From the 5' RACE reads, TCRdb called clonotypes with MiXCR, one entry per CDR3 protein. The sample holds just under 600,000 distinct CDR3 sequences, less than 15% seen once. Sequenced material: PBMCs, taken on the day of the yellow fever booster vaccination. The receptor source for this set is a man aged 25 to 40 who received the YFV17D yellow fever vaccine.

This clonotype was counted a few times. This sequence joins TRBV9 and TRBJ1-1; D gene ambiguous. Germline V gives CDR1 SGDLS, CDR2 YYNGEE. V lost 4 bases, J lost 3 bases, and 7 bases lay in between. The CDR3 has 12 residues. CDR3 residues: CASSPLDTEAFF. CDR3 coding DNA: TGTGCCAGCAGCCCTCTGGACACTGAAGCTTTCTTT.

The chain is built from TRBV12-3 or TRBV12-4 and TRBJ2-5, with a tentative D call TRBD2 (5 bases). The V and J ends lost 7 bases and 4 bases respectively, with 19 bases between them. This CDR3 spans 15 amino acids. The CDR3 DNA is TGTGCCAGCACCCGGGCGGACTCCGGTGGAGAGACCCAGTACTTC. This gives the protein CASTRADSGGETQYF.

In DNA form, the CDR3 reads TGTGCCAGCTCACTGCAACAGTCCGCGAACACCGGGGAGCTGTTTTTT. Translated, it gives CASSLQQSANTGELFF. The gene calls are TRBV18 and TRBJ2-2; no reliable D call. The CDR3 runs to 16 residues. Deletions cut 4 bases from V and 0 bases from J, with 12 bases between. CDR1 KGHSH and CDR2 LQKENI come from the germline V gene.

This clonotype was detected only a few times. The genes are TRBV5-6 and TRBJ2-7; D perhaps matches TRBD2 (6 bases). CDR1 and CDR2 (germline): SGHDT, YYEEEE. V lost 0 bases and J 5 bases, leaving 12 bases between the germline ends. The length of the CDR3 is 14 residues. The CDR3 nucleotides read TGTGCCAGCAGCTTGGAGGTAGCGGTAGACGAGCAGTACTTC. Translating gives CASSLEVAVDEQYF.

The chain has TRBV23-1 and TRBJ2-7; D may be TRBD1 (7 bases). TRBV23-1 falls under the ORF class, with uncertain function. This CDR3 is 18 amino acids long. V was trimmed by 2 bases and J by 6 bases, leaving 26 bases between them. CDR3 sequence reads: CASSQPSNWRRGDSEQYF. The CDR3 DNA sequence: TGCGCCAGCAGTCAACCCTCGAATTGGCGGAGGGGGGACAGCGAGCAGTACTTC.

The rearrangement links TRBV25-1 to TRBJ2-3; maybe TRBD1 (5 bases). Trimming left V 0 bases short and J 1 base short, with 8 bases between. This CDR3 is built from 15 residues. CDR1 is MGHDK and CDR2 is SYGVNS in the germline V gene. The CDR3, as DNA: TGTGCCAGCAGTGAATACAAGACAGGCACAGATACGCAGTATTTT. Protein sequence: CASSEYKTGTDTQYF.

The chain is built from TRBV7-2 and TRBJ2-2, with a possible D match to TRBD2 (6 bases). V lost 4 bases and J lost 4, with 13 bases in between. The CDR3 totals 15 residues. The germline V gene encodes CDR1 SGHTA and CDR2 FQGNSA. In DNA form, the CDR3 reads TGTGCCAGCAGCTACTTAGCGGACCTCACCGGGGAGCTGTTTTTT. Protein product: CASSYLADLTGELFF.

The chain joins TRBV19 to TRBJ2-3; TRBD2 agrees at 9 bases. Trimming took 8 bases from V and 9 from J; bases not matched to a gene: 6. Germline V CDR1 and CDR2: LNHDA, SQIVND (reference sequence). The CDR3 contains 12 residues. CDR3 nucleotides: TGTGCCAGTGGAGAGGCGGGAGGGACGCAGTATTTT. Protein sequence: CASGEAGGTQYF.

This clonotype appeared a few times. The chain couples TRBV12-3 or TRBV12-4 to TRBJ2-1; the D gene is possibly TRBD2 (5 bases). The V gene lost 6 bases and the J gene lost 12 bases, with 18 bases spanning the gap. The CDR3 is 13 amino acids. The chain's CDR3 is CASRLSPQSGQFF. CDR3 in DNA: TGTGCCAGCAGGCTTTCCCCCCAGAGCGGGCAGTTCTTC.

This chain connects TRBV18 to TRBJ1-5; maybe TRBD1 (5 bases). From germline, CDR1 is KGHSH and CDR2 LQKENI. The CDR3 is 16 residues long. V lost 4 bases to trimming and J lost 6 bases, with 19 bases between them. The CDR3 DNA follows: TGTGCCAGCTCACGCGATGAGACCAGGGTGGGTCAGCCCCAGCATTTT. It yields the protein CASSRDETRVGQPQHF.

This clonotype was seen a handful of times. CDR3 DNA sequence: TGCGCCAGCAGCACATTCGACAGGGTACCCAATGAGCAGTTCTTC. Encoded protein: CASSTFDRVPNEQFF. This sequence joins TRBV5-1 and TRBJ2-1, with TRBD1 identical over 7 bases. Germline assignment: CDR1 SGHRS and CDR2 YFSETQ. Unmatched junction bases numbered 10, after V lost 4 bases and J lost 6 bases. There are 15 residues in the CDR3.

This chain uses TRBV27 with TRBJ1-2; unclear D gene. The CDR3 sequence is 13 residues long. Germline lookup yields CDR1 MNHEY and CDR2 SMNVEV (reference sequence). Trimming shortened V by 9 bases and J by 4 bases, and 15 bases separated the two germline ends. The CDR3 region has the DNA TGTGCCAGTCGCCGGGATCTCCGCTATGGCTACACCTTC. This translates into CASRRDLRYGYTF.

The table lists this clonotype with a few counts. V is TRBV12-3 or TRBV12-4 and J is TRBJ1-1; D ambiguous. With 3 bases removed from V and 7 bases from J, the gap between germline ends came to 12 bases. CDR3 size: 13 residues. The CDR3 bases are TGTGCCAGCAGTTTTAAGGTTAAAGGTGAAGCTTTCTTT. Protein sequence: CASSFKVKGEAFF.

This clonotype was seen ten or more times. V and J are TRBV3-1 and TRBJ2-5; TRBD1 or TRBD2 may be the D gene (5 bases each). Germline loops: CDR1 LGHDT, CDR2 YNNKEL (reference sequence). The germline V and J ends were trimmed by 2 bases and 0 bases, with 10 bases remaining between them. The CDR3 length is 15 residues. CDR3 loop: CASSQTGRNQETQYF. CDR3 coding DNA: TGTGCCAGCAGCCAAACGGGACGAAACCAAGAGACCCAGTACTTC.

V gene TRBV7-2 combines with J gene TRBJ2-1; D not certain. In germline, CDR1 is SGHTA, CDR2 FQGNSA. The CDR3 spans 15 residues. Trimming stripped 4 bases from V and 8 bases from J, with 18 bases between. The CDR3 coding sequence is TGTGCCAGCAGCTCCCTGAGTGGGTACTGGTATGAGCAGTTCTTC. Translation: CASSSLSGYWYEQFF.

In its sample, this clonotype was seen many times. V is TRBV27 and J is TRBJ2-4; D is perhaps TRBD1 or TRBD2 (5 bases each). The CDR3 covers 11 residues. The V gene lost 3 bases and the J gene lost 8 bases, with 5 bases spanning the gap. Per the germline V gene, CDR1 is MNHEY and CDR2 is SMNVEV (reference sequence). Here the CDR3 DNA reads TGTGCCAGCAGTTTGGGGGACATTCAGTACTTC. Its protein is CASSLGDIQYF.

The V call is TRBV11-2, the J call TRBJ1-5, with 7 bases fitting TRBD1. V shed 5 bases and J 1 base; nucleotides not matched to a gene: 8. This CDR3 comprises 16 residues. The germline CDR1 and CDR2 sequences are SGHAT and FQNNGV. CDR3 residues: CASSRGTAMSNQPQHF. The CDR3 nucleotides are TGTGCCAGCAGCCGTGGGACAGCGATGAGCAATCAGCCCCAGCATTTT.

This chain links TRBV10-2 with TRBJ2-5, with D possibly being TRBD2 (5 bases). The V gene's germline CDR1 is WSHSY and CDR2 SAAADI. This CDR3 is built from 13 residues. V lost 9 bases and J 1 base, leaving 12 bases between the germline ends. The CDR3 region has the DNA TGCGCCAGTCGGAGGCCGGGCCAAGAGACCCAGTACTTC. This codes for CASRRPGQETQYF.

The chain recombines TRBV7-6 with TRBJ2-5, with a possible D match to TRBD2 (7 bases). V lost 2 bases, J lost 1 base, and 20 bases lay in between. The CDR3 runs 18 residues. Per the germline V gene, CDR1 is SGHVS and CDR2 is FNYEAQ. The CDR3 DNA sequence: TGTGCCAGCAGCTTAAGGCCGGCGGGGGCCGCATTCCAAGAGACCCAGTACTTC. It specifies CASSLRPAGAAFQETQYF.

The table lists this clonotype with many counts. The DNA of the CDR3 is TGTGCCAGCAGCCTGGACAGGGGGCGGATCGGGGAGCTGTTTTTT. This encodes CASSLDRGRIGELFF. This rearrangement joins TRBV7-8 to TRBJ2-2, with 11 bases aligning to TRBD1. V lost 5 bases to trimming and J lost 7 bases; unmatched junction nucleotides: 6. The germline V gene encodes CDR1 SGHVS and CDR2 FQNEAQ. This CDR3 is 15 amino acids long.

This chain joins TRBV27 and TRBJ2-1, with a possible D match to TRBD1 (5 bases). V was trimmed by 5 bases and J by 10 bases, leaving 12 bases between them. CDR1 MNHEY and CDR2 SMNVEV come from the germline V gene (reference sequence). This CDR3 is built from 12 residues. The CDR3 DNA reads TGTGCCAGCAGTCCTCAGGGTACAGAGCAGTTCTTC. This sequence encodes CASSPQGTEQFF.

This clonotype appeared a few times. J is TRBJ2-1 and V is TRBV19; 7 bases align to TRBD2. After removal of 4 bases from V and 6 bases from J, the junction contained 6 bases not matched to a gene. This CDR3 region has 14 residues. CDR1 and CDR2 from the germline V gene are LNHDA and SQIVND (reference sequence). CDR3: CASSKGSGVNEQFF. CDR3 DNA sequence: TGTGCCAGTAGTAAGGGGAGCGGGGTCAATGAGCAGTTCTTC.

The V and J genes are TRBV28 and TRBJ1-3; no clear D gene. Germline assignment: CDR1 MDHEN and CDR2 SYDVKM. V was clipped by 2 bases and J by 1 base, with 6 bases between them. The CDR3 is 14 residues long. The CDR3 reads CASSLTRSGNTIYF. CDR3 bases: TGTGCCAGCAGTTTAACCCGATCTGGAAACACCATATATTTT.

This clonotype has at least ten counts. The gene calls are TRBV30 and TRBJ1-5, with D unresolved. The CDR3 totals 14 residues. CDR1 and CDR2 (germline): GTSNPN, SVGIG (reference sequence). The V gene lost 3 bases and the J gene lost 6 bases, with 15 bases spanning the gap. CDR3 protein: CAWSRQEFGQPQHF. CDR3 DNA sequence: TGTGCCTGGAGCAGGCAGGAGTTTGGTCAGCCCCAGCATTTT.

A single count supports this clonotype. The V and J genes are TRBV20-1 and TRBJ2-4; 8 nucleotides agree with TRBD1. This CDR3 is built from 14 residues. Unmatched junction bases numbered 13, after V lost 1 base and J lost 14 bases. Per the germline V gene, CDR1 is DFQATT and CDR2 is SNEGSKA (reference sequence). DNA for the CDR3: TGCAGTGCTAGAGGCAGGGGGCATTTATTTTCAGAGTACTTC. It yields the protein CSARGRGHLFSEYF.